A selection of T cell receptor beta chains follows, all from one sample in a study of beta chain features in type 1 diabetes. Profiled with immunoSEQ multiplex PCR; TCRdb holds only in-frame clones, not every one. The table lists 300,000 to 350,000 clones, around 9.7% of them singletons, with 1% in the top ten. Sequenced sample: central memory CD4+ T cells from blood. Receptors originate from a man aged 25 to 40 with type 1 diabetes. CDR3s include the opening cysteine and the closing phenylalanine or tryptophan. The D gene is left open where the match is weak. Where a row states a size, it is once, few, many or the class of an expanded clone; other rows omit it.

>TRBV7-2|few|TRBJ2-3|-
TGTGCCAGCAGCTTTACAGGGCAGGGCACAGATACGCAGTATTTT
CASSFTGQGTDTQYF
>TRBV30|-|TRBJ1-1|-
TGTGCCCGAGGGGGGGTAGGGATCCCTGAAGCTTTCTTT
CARGGVGIPEAFF
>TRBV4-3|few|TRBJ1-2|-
TGCGCCAGCAGCCAAGATACGGGTCTGGCGTCTGGCTACACCTTC
CASSQDTGLASGYTF
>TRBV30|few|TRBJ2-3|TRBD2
TGTGCCTGGAGTGTATCGGGGGGGCCGCAGTATTTT
CAWSVSGGPQYF
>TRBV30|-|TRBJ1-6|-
TGTGCCTGGAGAGGTGGGGATTCACCCCTCCACTTT
CAWRGGDSPLHF
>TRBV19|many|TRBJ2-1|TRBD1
TGTGCCAGTAGTTCCCGGACAGGTAGCTCCTACAATGAGCAGTTCTTC
CASSSRTGSSYNEQFF
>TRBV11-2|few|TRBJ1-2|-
TGTGCCAGCAGCTTATCAGGGGACTATGGCTACACCTTC
CASSLSGDYGYTF
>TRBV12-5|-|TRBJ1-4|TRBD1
TGTGCTAGTGGTTATACAGGGGGCGGAATCGGAAAACTGTTTTTT
CASGYTGGGIGKLFF
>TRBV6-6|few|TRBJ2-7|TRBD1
TGTGCCATCACCAGGGACAGGGATGCCTACGAGCAGTACTTC
CAITRDRDAYEQYF
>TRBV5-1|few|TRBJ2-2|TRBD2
TGCGCCAGCAGCCAACTAGCGGGGCGTGCCGGGGAGCTGTTTTTT
CASSQLAGRAGELFF
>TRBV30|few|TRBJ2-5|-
TGTGCCTGGAGTGTATCTAACATGGGACGGCCAGGGAAGACCCAGTACTTC
CAWSVSNMGRPGKTQYF
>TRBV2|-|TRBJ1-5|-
TGTGCCAGCAGTGCAAGGACGGATAGCAATCAGCCCCAGCATTTT
CASSARTDSNQPQHF
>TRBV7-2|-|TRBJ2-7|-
TGTGCCAGCAGCTTAGCCAGGGGCTACGAGCAGTACTTC
CASSLARGYEQYF
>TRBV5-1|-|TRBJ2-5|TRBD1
TGCGCCAGCAGCGGGACAGGGGGCAGAGAGACCCAGTACTTC
CASSGTGGRETQYF
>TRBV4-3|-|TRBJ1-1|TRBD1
TGCGCCAGCAGTCCAGGGGGCCAAGGCACTGAAGCTTTCTTT
CASSPGGQGTEAFF
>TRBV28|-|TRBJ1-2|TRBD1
TGTGCCAGCAGATCCCAGGGGGCGGATGGCTACACCTTC
CASRSQGADGYTF
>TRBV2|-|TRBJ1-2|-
TGTGCCAGCAGCTTTGTAGGTGATGGCTACACCTTC
CASSFVGDGYTF
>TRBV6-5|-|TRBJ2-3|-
TGTGCCAGCAGTTACGGCGCGGGGAACGCAGATACGCAGTATTTT
CASSYGAGNADTQYF
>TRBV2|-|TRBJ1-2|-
TGTGCCAGCAGTGACCCGGGGCCGGTCGGCTACACCTTC
CASSDPGPVGYTF
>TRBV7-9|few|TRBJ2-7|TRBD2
TGTGCCAGCAGCTCCCGGACTAGCCCTAACTCCTACGAGCAGTACTTC
CASSSRTSPNSYEQYF
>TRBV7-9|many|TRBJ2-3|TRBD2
TGTGCCAGCAGCCGCCGGACTAGCGGGGCGCAGTATTTT
CASSRRTSGAQYF
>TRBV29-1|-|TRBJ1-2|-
TGCAGCACAAACACCCCATTTCGGGCTCCCTATGGCTACACCTTC
CSTNTPFRAPYGYTF
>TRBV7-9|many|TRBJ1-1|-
TGTGCCAGCAGCTTTGGAACGAACACTGAAGCTTTCTTT
CASSFGTNTEAFF
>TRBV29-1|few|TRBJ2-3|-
TGCAGCGGGGCTCGGGACACAGATACGCAGTATTTT
CSGARDTDTQYF
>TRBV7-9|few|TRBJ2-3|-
TGTGCCAGCAGCTTAGAAGGTACAGCAAGACGCACAGATACGCAGTATTTT
CASSLEGTARRTDTQYF
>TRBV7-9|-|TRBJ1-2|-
TGTGCCAGCAGCCAACAGGCAGGCACAACTAACTATGGCTACACCTTC
CASSQQAGTTNYGYTF
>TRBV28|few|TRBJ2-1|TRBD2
TGTGCCAGCAGTCCCCTCCTGACTAGCGGGGGAAATGAGCAGTTCTTC
CASSPLLTSGGNEQFF
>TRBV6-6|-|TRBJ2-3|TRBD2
TGTGCCAGCAGTTACCCGGGACTAGTCGATACGCAGTATTTT
CASSYPGLVDTQYF
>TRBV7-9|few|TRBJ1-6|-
TGTGCCAGTTGCTCAGGGTCCTATAATTCACCCCTCCACTTT
CASCSGSYNSPLHF
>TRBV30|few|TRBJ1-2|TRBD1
TGTGCCTGGAGTGTACAACGGGACAGTGGCTACACCTTC
CAWSVQRDSGYTF
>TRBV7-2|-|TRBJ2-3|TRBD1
TGTGCCAGCAGCCGACAGGGTGTTGGGGATACGCAGTATTTT
CASSRQGVGDTQYF
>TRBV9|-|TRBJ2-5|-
TGTGCCAGCAGCGTAGGAACCCAAGAGACCCAGTACTTC
CASSVGTQETQYF
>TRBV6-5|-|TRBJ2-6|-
TGTGCCAGCACTCCAAGGCCCTCTGGGGCCAACGTCCTGACTTTC
CASTPRPSGANVLTF
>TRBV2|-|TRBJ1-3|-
TGTGCCAGCAGACAGACCTCTGGAAACACCATATATTTT
CASRQTSGNTIYF
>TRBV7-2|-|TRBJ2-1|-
TGTGCCAGCAGCTTAAGGGGGTGGGGAGATGAGCAGTTCTTC
CASSLRGWGDEQFF
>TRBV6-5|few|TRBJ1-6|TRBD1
TGTGCCAGCAGTAGCCAAAGGACAGGGGAATCACCCCTCCACTTT
CASSSQRTGESPLHF
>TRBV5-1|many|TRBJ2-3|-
TGCGCCAGCAGCAGCCGTACGCCGGGGGACACAGATACGCAGTATTTT
CASSSRTPGDTDTQYF
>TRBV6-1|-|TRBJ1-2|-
TGTGCCAGCAGTTTGAGCCGGCAGGGCTACACCTTC
CASSLSRQGYTF
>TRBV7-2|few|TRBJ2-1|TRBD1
TGTGCCAGCAGCATCGGACAGGGGGGGCACTATGAGCAGTTCTTC
CASSIGQGGHYEQFF
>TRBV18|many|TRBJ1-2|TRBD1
TGTGCCAGCTCACGGACAGGGGTAGTCTCTGGCTACACCTTC
CASSRTGVVSGYTF
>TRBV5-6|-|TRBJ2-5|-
TGTGCCAGCAGCTTGGGGTCTGGAGGTACCCAGTACTTC
CASSLGSGGTQYF
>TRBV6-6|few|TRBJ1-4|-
TGTGCCAGCAGTTACTCGACAGGACTTAATGAAAAACTGTTTTTT
CASSYSTGLNEKLFF
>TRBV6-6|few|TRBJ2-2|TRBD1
TGTGCCAGCAGTCGGGACAGGGGAGTTGCCGGGGAGCTGTTTTTT
CASSRDRGVAGELFF
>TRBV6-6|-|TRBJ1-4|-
TGTGCCAGCAGTTACTCAGGCGGGGTTCAGGAAAAACTGTTTTTT
CASSYSGGVQEKLFF
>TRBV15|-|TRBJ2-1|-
TGTGCCACCAAAGTCCAGGGAAATGAGCAGTTCTTC
CATKVQGNEQFF
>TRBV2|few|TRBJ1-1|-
TGTGCCAGCAAAGTTACAGGGATCACTGAAGCTTTCTTT
CASKVTGITEAFF
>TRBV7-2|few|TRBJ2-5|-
TGTGCCAGCAGCTTAACCTCGGAGACCCAGTACTTC
CASSLTSETQYF
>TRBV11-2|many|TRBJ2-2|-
TGTGCCAGCAACGGGCAGCACACCGGGGAGCTGTTTTTT
CASNGQHTGELFF
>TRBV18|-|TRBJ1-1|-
TGTGCCAGCTCACCAGGATTAGAAGCTTTCTTT
CASSPGLEAFF
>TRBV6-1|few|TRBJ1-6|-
TGTGCCAGCAGCCCTACAGGGTACCGGGACTCACCCCTCCACTTT
CASSPTGYRDSPLHF